Shown below are 32 T cell receptor beta chains from a single sample sequenced in a study of T cell repertoires in cytomegalovirus infection (dated by TCRdb to 2018 to 2020). Their specific antigens are unknown. In the paper's terms, the treatment or condition label means: in vitro stimulation with specific CMV peptide epitopes to enrich CMV-specific T cells. TCRdb shows the sequencer as Illumina HiSeq 1500. The public reads were quality trimmed at Q25 with fastp and then assembled into clones with MiXCR by TCRdb, keeping productive beta chains. CDR3 protein duplicates are merged, each entry listing the most common genes and DNA. The sample table holds under 95,000 distinct CDR3 sequences, of which about 44% were seen once. The ten largest account for 85% to 95% of the sample. Material: CD8+ T cells from cultured PBMCs, obtained from culture after CMV antigen stimulation. The receptors were sampled from a human donor in good health (CMV status not recorded). Some clones in this sample may be carry-over from other donors' samples.

The rearrangement uses TRBV7-3 and TRBJ1-4; tentatively, D is TRBD1 (5 bases). V lost 1 base, J lost 3 bases, and 9 bases lay in between. This CDR3 region has 15 residues. The V gene's germline CDR1 is SGHTA and CDR2 FQGTGA. DNA for the CDR3: TGTGCCAGCAGCTTAAACGGGGGACCTAATGAAAAACTGTTTTTT. Translated: CASSLNGGPNEKLFF.

The V and J genes are TRBV12-3 or TRBV12-4 and TRBJ1-3, with D possibly being TRBD1 (5 bases). V was pared by 3 bases and J by 0 bases, with 9 bases between. CDR3 length equals 15 residues. Written as DNA, the CDR3 is TGTGCCAGCAGTTTTCCAGGGCGCTCTGGAAACACCATATATTTT. It encodes CASSFPGRSGNTIYF.

This clonotype was recorded a few times. The gene calls are TRBV5-1 and TRBJ2-7; D is unclear. The CDR3 is made up of 14 amino acids. Germline CDR1 is SGHRS and CDR2 is YFSETQ. V lost 4 bases and J lost 1, with 12 bases in between. CDR3 bases: TGCGCCAGCAGCCCCCTCCGGTCTTCCTACGAGCAGTACTTC. It yields the protein CASSPLRSSYEQYF.

Written as DNA, the CDR3 is TGTGCTAGTGGTTTTGGGACAGGGCTGAATGAGCAGTTCTTC. Amino acid sequence: CASGFGTGLNEQFF. This chain links TRBV12-5 with TRBJ2-1, with 9 bases aligning to TRBD1. Trimming cost V 3 bases and J 7 bases; bases outside gene matches: 4. Germline loops: CDR1 LGHNT, CDR2 FRNRAP. This CDR3 comprises 14 residues.

The J gene is TRBJ2-1, the V gene TRBV20-1; a possible D gene is TRBD2 (6 bases). This CDR3 is 16 amino acids long. Deletions cut 3 bases from V and 9 bases from J, with 24 bases between. From germline, CDR1 is DFQATT and CDR2 SNEGSKA (reference sequence). The CDR3 nucleotides are TGCAGTGCTAGTATGGGACTCTCACCCTACAAAGGTGAGCAGTTCTTC. It encodes CSASMGLSPYKGEQFF.

In its sample, this clonotype was seen once. Since the CDR3 does not end with the conserved phenylalanine or tryptophan, this likely comes from a read error. This chain joins TRBV7-8 and TRBJ1-5, with D hard to call. Germline V gives CDR1 SGHVS, CDR2 FQNEAQ. The CDR3 sequence is 16 residues long. The V end was cut by 0 bases, the J end by 1 base, with 10 bases between. The CDR3 spells CASSLAARTSNQPQHV. The CDR3 nucleotides read TGTGCCAGCAGCTTAGCGGCCCGGACGAGCAATCAGCCCCAGCATGTT.

This clonotype was detected many times. The chain couples TRBV28 to TRBJ2-5, with a weak D call TRBD2 (6 bases). Trimming removed 6 bases from V and 5 bases from J, with 16 bases in between. This CDR3 contains 14 residues. The germline V gene encodes CDR1 MDHEN and CDR2 SYDVKM. CDR3 in DNA: TGTGCCAGCAGCTTAGCGGCCCCGAGGGAGACCCAGTACTTC. Protein product: CASSLAAPRETQYF.

In this sample, this clonotype turned up a few times. This chain links TRBV12-3 or TRBV12-4 with TRBJ2-7; D unresolved. This CDR3 spans 14 amino acids. V was cut by 5 bases and J by 0 bases, with 11 bases left in between. The CDR3 reads CASSPAMGSYEQYF. In DNA, the CDR3 is TGTGCCAGCAGTCCGGCGATGGGCTCCTACGAGCAGTACTTC.

In its sample, this clonotype was seen a few times. The rearrangement uses TRBV12-3 or TRBV12-4 and TRBJ1-1; possible D gene TRBD1, 5 bases. Deletions cut 5 bases from V and 1 base from J, with 17 bases between. The CDR3 has 16 amino acids. In nucleotides, the CDR3 is TGTGCCAGCAGTCTCTACCGGGACTCATCGAACACTGAAGCTTTCTTT. Translating it yields CASSLYRDSSNTEAFF.

The table lists this clonotype with a few counts. The V gene is TRBV11-2, the J gene TRBJ2-7, with D uncertain. The CDR3 is 13 residues long. V was trimmed by 2 bases and J by 5 bases, leaving 10 bases between them. Germline V gene sequence: CDR1 SGHAT, CDR2 FQNNGV. The DNA for the CDR3 is TGTGCCAGCAGCTTATATGCAGGCCACGAGCAGTACTTC. It specifies CASSLYAGHEQYF. Variable domain in full (rest from reference TRBV11-2 and TRBJ2-7): EAGVAQSPRYKIIEKRQSVAFWCNPISGHATLYWYQQILGQGPKLLIQFQNNGVVDDSQLPKDRFSAERLKGVDSTLKIQPAKLEDSAVYLCASSLYAGHEQYFGPGTRLTVT.

This clonotype was recorded once. J is TRBJ1-2 and V is TRBV27; TRBD1 might be the D (5 bases). This CDR3 contains 11 residues. The V end was cut by 6 bases, the J end by 3 bases, with 5 bases between. Germline CDR1 reads MNHEY; CDR2 reads SMNVEV (reference sequence). The CDR3 DNA reads TGTGCCAGCAGAGGGGACTATGGCTACACCTTC. Its translation is CASRGDYGYTF.

A single count supports this clonotype. The V call is TRBV5-6, the J call TRBJ1-2; D remains ambiguous. The CDR3 spans 12 residues. Germline V gives CDR1 SGHDT, CDR2 YYEEEE. Between the trimmed V and J ends, which lost 2 bases and 9 bases, there was a span of 11 bases. The chain's CDR3 is CASSFGQSRYTF. The DNA of the CDR3 is TGTGCCAGCAGCTTCGGGCAGTCTCGCTACACCTTC.

The CDR3 DNA reads TGCGCCAGCAGTGTCTCGGACAGGGAAGGCTTATTCGAGCAGTACTTC. Translated: CASSVSDREGLFEQYF. V usage is TRBV10-2 and J usage is TRBJ2-7; TRBD1 agrees at 8 bases. CDR1 is WSHSY and CDR2 is SAAADI in the germline V gene. This CDR3 contains 16 residues. With V trimmed by 4 bases and J by 6 bases, 14 bases remained unmatched.

This clonotype was counted between two and nine times. The chain uses TRBV28 and TRBJ2-3, with D unclear. V lost 3 bases and J 6 bases, leaving 4 bases between the germline ends. Germline V lookup: CDR1 MDHEN, CDR2 SYDVKM. The CDR3 is made up of 11 amino acids. The CDR3 region has the DNA TGTGCCAGCAGTTTGCAGGATACGCAGTATTTT. Translation: CASSLQDTQYF.

At least ten counts were recorded for this clonotype. V and J are TRBV6-1 and TRBJ2-4; TRBD2 matches 11 bases. The germline gives CDR1 MNHNS, CDR2 SASEGT. Trimming at V came to 5 bases and at J to 8 bases, leaving 8 bases not matched to a gene. The CDR3 contains 15 residues. CDR3 sequence reads: CASSRIAGGVDIQYF. The CDR3, as DNA: TGTGCCAGCAGTCGGATAGCGGGAGGGGTCGACATTCAGTACTTC.

V and J are TRBV7-3 and TRBJ1-2; D gene ambiguous. The CDR3 has 12 amino acids. Per the germline V gene, CDR1 is SGHTA and CDR2 is FQGTGA. V lost 4 bases, J lost 8 bases, and 11 bases lay in between. In DNA, the CDR3 is TGTGCCAGCAGCTCCCCCGACGGGGGCTACACCTTC. This gives the protein CASSSPDGGYTF.

The chain links TRBV4-1 to TRBJ2-1; the D gene is possibly TRBD2 (7 bases). Germline V gene lookup returns CDR1 MGHRA and CDR2 YSYEKL. V lost 1 base and J 5 bases, leaving 24 bases between the germline ends. The CDR3 totals 19 residues. The CDR3 DNA follows: TGCGCCAGCAGCCAAGTTCAACTAGGGGGGGCAGTCTCTAACAATGAGCAGTTCTTC. It encodes CASSQVQLGGAVSNNEQFF.

V is TRBV27 and J is TRBJ1-2; 8 positions agree with TRBD1. This CDR3 region has 15 residues. Trimming took 5 bases from V and 1 from J; bases not matched to a gene: 6. CDR1 and CDR2 (germline): MNHEY, SMNVEV (reference sequence). The chain's CDR3 is CASSTGQGFNYGYTF. CDR3 nucleotide sequence: TGTGCCAGCAGTACAGGACAGGGATTTAACTATGGCTACACCTTC.

The genes are TRBV11-2 and TRBJ2-5, with D possibly called TRBD1 or TRBD2 (5 bases each). The V and J ends lost 4 bases and 5 bases respectively, with 14 bases between them. Germline values: CDR1 SGHAT, CDR2 FQNNGV. The CDR3 has 14 amino acids. CDR3 region: CASSWDENGETQYF. The CDR3 DNA is TGTGCCAGCAGCTGGGACGAAAACGGGGAGACCCAGTACTTC.

In this sample, this clonotype turned up a few times. The CDR3 spells CASRPGGRSSNQPQHF. The CDR3 DNA reads TGTGCCAGCAGACCCGGGGGTCGGTCTAGCAATCAGCCCCAGCATTTT. The genes are TRBV28 and TRBJ1-5; weak D call: TRBD1 (5 bases). Germline loops: CDR1 MDHEN, CDR2 SYDVKM. CDR3 size: 16 residues. V lost 6 bases, J lost 0 bases, and 15 bases lay in between.

This clonotype has more than one count but fewer than ten. The chain combines TRBV4-1 with TRBJ2-1; 8 bases are shared with TRBD1. The CDR3 is made up of 17 amino acids. Trimming cost V 3 bases and J 7 bases; bases outside gene matches: 14. Germline V gives CDR1 MGHRA, CDR2 YSYEKL. CDR3 in amino acids: CASSHRRTGSRNNEQFF. In nucleotides, the CDR3 is TGCGCCAGCAGCCATCGTCGGACAGGGTCTAGAAATAATGAGCAGTTCTTC.

The chain uses TRBV6-1 and TRBJ2-3; 11 bases map to TRBD2. From germline, CDR1 is MNHNS and CDR2 SASEGT. CDR3 length: 19 residues. The junction had 18 bases not matched to a gene; V was cut back by 6 bases and J by 4 bases. In nucleotides, the CDR3 is TGTGCCAGCAGGGCACAGCCCGCCGGTAGCGGGGGGGCCGCAGATACGCAGTATTTT. Residues: CASRAQPAGSGGAADTQYF.

The V and J genes are TRBV29-1 and TRBJ1-1; 8 bases are a match to TRBD1. Per germline, CDR1 SQVTM and CDR2 ANQGSEA. The J segment lost 4 bases and the V segment lost 7 bases, leaving 5 bases of the junction unmatched. CDR3 length: 12 amino acids. CDR3 coding DNA: TGCAGCGCCTGGACAGGGAGCACTGAAGCTTTCTTT. Protein product: CSAWTGSTEAFF. The whole variable domain, remainder taken from reference TRBV29-1 and TRBJ1-1, is SAVISQKPSRDICQRGTSLTIQCQVDSQVTMMFWYRQQPGQSLTLIATANQGSEATYESGFVIDKFPISRPNLTFSTLTVSNMSPEDSSIYLCSAWTGSTEAFFGQGTRLTVV.

The chain couples TRBV20-1 to TRBJ2-7; 9 bases line up with TRBD2. This CDR3 comprises 16 residues. V was pared by 3 bases and J by 2 bases, with 11 bases of the junction left unmatched. Germline V CDR1 and CDR2: DFQATT, SNEGSKA (reference sequence). In DNA form, the CDR3 reads TGCAGTGCTAGTTCCTCGACTAGCGGATTAACCTACGAGCAGTACTTC. Protein product: CSASSSTSGLTYEQYF.

V is TRBV4-1 and J is TRBJ1-1; tentative D call: TRBD1 (5 bases). CDR1 is MGHRA, CDR2 YSYEKL, per germline. Between the trimmed V and J ends, which lost 5 bases and 2 bases, there was a span of 15 bases. The CDR3 length is 15 residues. CDR3 sequence: CASSLRQNENTEAFF. The CDR3 bases are TGCGCCAGCAGCTTACGACAGAACGAAAACACTGAAGCTTTCTTT.

The CDR3 loop is CSARTPIERGRNTQYF. CDR3 DNA: TGCAGTGCTAGGACACCCATCGAGAGGGGTCGGAATACGCAGTATTTT. The chain carries TRBV20-1 and TRBJ2-3; D is possibly TRBD1 or TRBD2 (5 bases each). Germline CDR1 and CDR2: DFQATT and SNEGSKA (reference sequence). Trimming removed 3 bases from V and 7 bases from J, with 23 bases in between. The CDR3 runs 16 residues.

This clonotype was recorded once. The rearrangement joins TRBV5-1 to TRBJ2-1, with TRBD1 as a possible D gene (6 bases). Trimming stripped 3 bases from V and 5 bases from J, with 12 bases between. This CDR3 comprises 14 residues. CDR1 and CDR2 from the germline V gene are SGHRS and YFSETQ. CDR3 sequence: CASSWDTYHNEQFF. Written as DNA, the CDR3 is TGCGCCAGCAGCTGGGACACCTATCACAATGAGCAGTTCTTC.

The chain joins TRBV28 to TRBJ1-1, with D perhaps matching TRBD1 (6 bases). The CDR3 has 19 amino acids. Per germline, CDR1 MDHEN and CDR2 SYDVKM. The V end lost 7 bases, the J end lost 1 base, and 28 bases lay between the germline ends. The CDR3 is CASKSGYLTNKGGNTEAFF. The CDR3 nucleotides read TGTGCCAGCAAAAGTGGCTACCTGACTAACAAGGGGGGGAACACTGAAGCTTTCTTT.

The table lists this clonotype with a count of one. The J gene is TRBJ2-1, the V gene TRBV28; 7 nucleotides align to TRBD1. From germline, CDR1 is MDHEN and CDR2 SYDVKM. The CDR3 is made up of 15 amino acids. The trim removed 10 bases at V and 4 bases at J, leaving 13 bases unmatched. CDR3 in amino acids: CATLGPSGGYNEQFF. DNA for the CDR3: TGTGCCACCTTAGGGCCCTCAGGGGGTTACAATGAGCAGTTCTTC.

The chain uses TRBV7-6 and TRBJ2-2, with no clear D. The CDR3 contains 13 residues. Germline values: CDR1 SGHVS, CDR2 FNYEAQ. V was pared by 1 base and J by 5 bases, with 5 bases between. The chain's CDR3 is CASSLGRTGELFF. The DNA for the CDR3 is TGTGCCAGCAGCTTAGGCCGTACCGGGGAGCTGTTTTTT.

The chain employs TRBV6-6 and TRBJ2-7; 10 bases line up with TRBD1. The CDR3 totals 15 residues. From germline, CDR1 is MNHNY and CDR2 SVGAGI (reference sequence). Unmatched junction bases numbered 4, after V lost 1 base and J lost 4 bases. Here the CDR3 DNA reads TGTGCCAGCAGTTACTTGGGACAGGGGAGGTACGAGCAGTACTTC. Its translation is CASSYLGQGRYEQYF.

This clonotype has just one count. J is TRBJ2-2 and V is TRBV29-1; D unclear. The CDR3 has 13 residues. The germline V gene has CDR1 SQVTM and CDR2 ANQGSEA. The ends were cut back, 3 bases at V and 5 bases at J, with 10 bases in the middle. CDR3 sequence (DNA): TGCAGCGTTGAGGGCTGGGAAACCGGGGAGCTGTTTTTT. It encodes CSVEGWETGELFF.